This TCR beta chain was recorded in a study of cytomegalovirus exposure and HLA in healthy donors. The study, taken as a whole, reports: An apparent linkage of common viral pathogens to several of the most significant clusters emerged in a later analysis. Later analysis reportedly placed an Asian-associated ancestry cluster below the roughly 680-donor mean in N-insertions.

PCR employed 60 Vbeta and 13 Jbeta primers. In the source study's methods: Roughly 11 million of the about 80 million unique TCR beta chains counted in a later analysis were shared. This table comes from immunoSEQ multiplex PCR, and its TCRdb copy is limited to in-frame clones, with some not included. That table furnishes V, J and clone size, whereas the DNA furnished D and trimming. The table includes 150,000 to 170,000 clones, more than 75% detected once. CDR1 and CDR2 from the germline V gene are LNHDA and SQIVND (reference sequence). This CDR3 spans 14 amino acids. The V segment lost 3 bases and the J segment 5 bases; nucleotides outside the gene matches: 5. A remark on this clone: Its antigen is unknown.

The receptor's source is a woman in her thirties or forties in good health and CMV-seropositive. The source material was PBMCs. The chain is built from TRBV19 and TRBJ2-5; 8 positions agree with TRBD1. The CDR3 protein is CASSIPGGPETQYF. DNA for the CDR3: TGTGCCAGTAGTATCCCAGGGGGCCCGGAGACCCAGTACTTC.